The 2 T cell receptor beta chains in this list originate from one sample, sequenced in a study of cytotoxic CD8 clonotypes in ibrutinib-treated CLL. Sequencing used immunoSEQ multiplex PCR; TCRdb keeps in-frame clones, though not all of them. This sample has 110,000 to 150,000 clones, with approximately 80% found just once. The specimen comprised PBMCs, sampled after 24 months of ibrutinib treatment. Every receptor here comes from a human donor with chronic lymphocytic leukemia.

The chain recombines TRBV29-1 with TRBJ1-2, with D possibly matching TRBD1 (5 bases). Trimming cost V 3 bases and J 2 bases, with 7 bases left between them. CDR3 length equals 12 residues. Germline V lookup: CDR1 SQVTM, CDR2 ANQGSEA. DNA of the CDR3: TGCAGCGTTGACAGGGCCAACTATGGCTACACCTTC. Translating it yields CSVDRANYGYTF.

This clone occurred a few times. The chain uses TRBV18 and TRBJ2-7; 8 bases align to TRBD2. Trimming at V came to 6 bases and at J to 2 bases, leaving 6 bases not matched to a gene. The length of the CDR3 is 14 residues. Germline values: CDR1 KGHSH, CDR2 LQKENI. The CDR3 DNA reads TGTGCCAGCTCCCCAGGCGGGGGGCCCTACGAGCAGTACTTC. This codes for CASSPGGGPYEQYF.